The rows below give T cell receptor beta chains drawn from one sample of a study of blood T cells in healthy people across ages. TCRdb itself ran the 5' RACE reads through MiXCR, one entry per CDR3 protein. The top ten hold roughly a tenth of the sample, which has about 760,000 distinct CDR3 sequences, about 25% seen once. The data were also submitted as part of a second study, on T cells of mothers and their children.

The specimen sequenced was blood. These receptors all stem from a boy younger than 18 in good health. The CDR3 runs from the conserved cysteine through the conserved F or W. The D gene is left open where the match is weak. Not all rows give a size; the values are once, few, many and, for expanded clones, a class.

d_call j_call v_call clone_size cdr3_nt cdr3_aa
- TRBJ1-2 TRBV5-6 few TGTGCCAGCAGCTTGGCGTCAGACTCTAGTCCCTACTATGGCTGCACCTTC CASSLASDSSPYYGCTF
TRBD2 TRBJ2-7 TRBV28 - TGTGCCAGCAGTCCACGACTAGCGGAGGGACCTTTCTACGAGCAGTACTTC CASSPRLAEGPFYEQYF
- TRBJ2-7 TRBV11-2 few TGTGCCAGCAGCCCCGGGGGAGGGGGTGGGTCTGGCGAGCAGTACTTC CASSPGGGGGSGEQYF
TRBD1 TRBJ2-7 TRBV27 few TGTGCCAGCAGTTTAGGGGACAGGGACCTGATTTACTTC CASSLGDRDLIYF
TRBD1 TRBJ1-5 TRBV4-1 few TGCGCCAGCAGCCACTTGACAGGGGGCCGAAATCAGCCCCAGCATTTT CASSHLTGGRNQPQHF
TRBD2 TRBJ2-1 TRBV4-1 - TGCGCCAGCAGCCAAGAACCGATGGGAGGGCCATTGGATGAGCAGTTCTTC CASSQEPMGGPLDEQFF
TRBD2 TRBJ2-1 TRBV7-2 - TGTGCCAGCAGCTTAGGTCCAGCGGGATCCTACAATGAGCAGTTCTTC CASSLGPAGSYNEQFF
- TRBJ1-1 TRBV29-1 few TGCAGCGTTGGGTATCGGGGAGGCGAAGCTTTCTTT CSVGYRGGEAFF
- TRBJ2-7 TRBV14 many TGTGCCAGCAGCCCGGGCCATTTGGGGGAGCAGTACTTC CASSPGHLGEQYF
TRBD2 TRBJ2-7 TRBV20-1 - TGCAGTGCTAGTTCCGAGCGGGAATCCGAGCAGTACTTC CSASSERESEQYF
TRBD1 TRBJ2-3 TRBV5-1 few TGCGCCAGCAGCCCCGGAGAGGGGGCCGGGGCAGATACGCAGTATTTT CASSPGEGAGADTQYF
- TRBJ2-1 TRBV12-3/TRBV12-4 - TGTGCCAGCAGGGCTCTGGGGACTGACGCCTACAATGAGCAGTTCTTC CASRALGTDAYNEQFF
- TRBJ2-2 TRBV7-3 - TGTGCCAGCAGCCCTAGGATCCATCCGAACACCGGGGAGCTGTTTTTT CASSPRIHPNTGELFF
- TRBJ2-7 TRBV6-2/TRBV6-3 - TGTGCCAGCAGTGTGGGAGCTCGTTCCTACGAGCAGTACTTC CASSVGARSYEQYF
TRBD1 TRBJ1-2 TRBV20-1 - TGCAGTGCTAGAGGGACAGGGAGCGATGGCTACACCTTC CSARGTGSDGYTF
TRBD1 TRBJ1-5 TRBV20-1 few TGCAGTGCTAGGCCCCGGGACAGAAGCCAGCCCCAGCATTTT CSARPRDRSQPQHF
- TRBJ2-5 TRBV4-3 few TGCGCCAGCAGCCAAGATCACAGTTCCCAAGAGACCCAGTACTTC CASSQDHSSQETQYF
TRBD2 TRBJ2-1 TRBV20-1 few TGCAGTGCTAGAGTGTCAATAGCGGGAGGTATTGAGCAGTTCTTC CSARVSIAGGIEQFF
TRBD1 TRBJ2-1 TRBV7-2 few TGTGCCACCGAGCGGGACAGGGTGAAGAATGAGCAGTTCTTC CATERDRVKNEQFF
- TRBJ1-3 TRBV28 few TGTGCCAGCAGCTCTCACAGGGAGGCAGGAAACACCATATATTTT CASSSHREAGNTIYF
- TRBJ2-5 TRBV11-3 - TGTGCCAGCAGTATTACGGGACTCGGTGAGACCCAGTACTTC CASSITGLGETQYF
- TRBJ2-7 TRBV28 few TGTGCCAGCAACGAGCTCGTCGGTTCCTACGAGCAGTACTTC CASNELVGSYEQYF
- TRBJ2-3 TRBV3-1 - TGTGCCAGCAGCCCCGCCGGGAAGAGTACGCAGTATTTT CASSPAGKSTQYF
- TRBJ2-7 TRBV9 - TGTGCCAGCAGCCCTATCGAGGTCGGCGAGCAGTACTTC CASSPIEVGEQYF
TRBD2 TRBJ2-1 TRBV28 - TGTGCCAGCGTAAGCGGGAGAACTTATGAGCAGTTCTTC CASVSGRTYEQFF
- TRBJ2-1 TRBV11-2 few TGTGCCAGCAGCTTACGGGTGACAGGATTTGAAGGCTATGAGCAGTTCTTC CASSLRVTGFEGYEQFF
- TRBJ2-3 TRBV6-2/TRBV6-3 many TGTGCCAGCAGTTACCCTCTAGGGTCTAGCACAGATACGCAGTATTTT CASSYPLGSSTDTQYF
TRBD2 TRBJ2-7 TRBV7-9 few TGTGCCAGCAGCTTAGGGGGGGGAGGAGCCGAGCAGTACTTC CASSLGGGGAEQYF
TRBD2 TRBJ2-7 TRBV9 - TGTGCCAGCAGCGTAAGTTACGGGAGGAGCTACGAGCAGTACTTC CASSVSYGRSYEQYF
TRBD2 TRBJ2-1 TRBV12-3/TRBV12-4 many TGTGCCAGCAGCCCAACTAGCGGGAGCTCCTACAATGAGCAGTTCTTC CASSPTSGSSYNEQFF
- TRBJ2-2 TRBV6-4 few TGTGCCAGCAGTCCCCGGGGACCGTTCGGGGAGCTGTTTTTT CASSPRGPFGELFF
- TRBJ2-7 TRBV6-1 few TGTGCCAGCAGCGTAATAACAGGAGCCTACGAGCAGTACTTC CASSVITGAYEQYF
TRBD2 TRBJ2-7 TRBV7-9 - TGTGCCAGCCAAGCGGGGAGCTACGAGCAGTACTTC CASQAGSYEQYF
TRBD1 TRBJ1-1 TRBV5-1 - TGCGCCAGCAGCTTCGGGACAGAAACTGAAGCTTTCTTT CASSFGTETEAFF
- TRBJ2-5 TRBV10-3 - TGTGCCATCAGTGAGGACAGCCGCCAAGAGACCCAGTACTTC CAISEDSRQETQYF
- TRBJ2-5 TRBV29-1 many TGCAGCGTTGAAAAAACCGGGACACAGTACCAAGAGACCCAGTACTTC CSVEKTGTQYQETQYF
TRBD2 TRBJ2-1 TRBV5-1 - TGCGCCAGCAGCCGCGGGACTAGCGGGATGAATGAGCAGTTCTTC CASSRGTSGMNEQFF